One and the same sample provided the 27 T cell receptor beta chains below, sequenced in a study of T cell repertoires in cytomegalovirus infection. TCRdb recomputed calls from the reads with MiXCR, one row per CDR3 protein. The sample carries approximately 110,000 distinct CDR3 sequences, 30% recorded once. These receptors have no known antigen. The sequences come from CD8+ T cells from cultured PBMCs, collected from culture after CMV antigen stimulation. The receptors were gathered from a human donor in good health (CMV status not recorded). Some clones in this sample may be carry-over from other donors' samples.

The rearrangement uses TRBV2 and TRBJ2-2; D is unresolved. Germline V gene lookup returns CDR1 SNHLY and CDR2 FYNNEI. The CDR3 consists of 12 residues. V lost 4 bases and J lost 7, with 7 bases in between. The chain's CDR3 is CASSGLFGELFF. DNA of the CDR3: TGTGCCAGCAGTGGCCTCTTCGGGGAGCTGTTTTTT.

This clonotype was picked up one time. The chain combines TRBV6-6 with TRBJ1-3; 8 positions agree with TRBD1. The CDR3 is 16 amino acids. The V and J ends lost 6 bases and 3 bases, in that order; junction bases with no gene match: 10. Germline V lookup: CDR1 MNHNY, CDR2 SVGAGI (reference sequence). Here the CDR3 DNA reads TGTGCCAGCAGGGGTTGGGACAGGCGCAATGGAAACACCATATATTTT. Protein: CASRGWDRRNGNTIYF.

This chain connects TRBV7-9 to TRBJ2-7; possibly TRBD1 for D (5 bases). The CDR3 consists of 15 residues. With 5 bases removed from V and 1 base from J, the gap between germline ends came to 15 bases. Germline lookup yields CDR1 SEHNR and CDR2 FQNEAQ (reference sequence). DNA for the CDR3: TGTGCCAGCAGCCCGCCAGGGTTTGAGTCCTACGAGCAGTACTTC. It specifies CASSPPGFESYEQYF.

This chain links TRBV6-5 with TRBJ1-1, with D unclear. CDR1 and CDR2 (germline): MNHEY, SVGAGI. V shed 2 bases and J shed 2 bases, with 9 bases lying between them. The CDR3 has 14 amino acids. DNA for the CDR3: TGTGCCAGCAGTTACCGGGGTCCCAACACTGAAGCTTTCTTT. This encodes CASSYRGPNTEAFF.

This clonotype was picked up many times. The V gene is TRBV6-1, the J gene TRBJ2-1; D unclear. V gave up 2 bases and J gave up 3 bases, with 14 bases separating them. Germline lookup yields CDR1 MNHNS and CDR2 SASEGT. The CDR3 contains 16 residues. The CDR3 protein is CASSEHFEVDYNEQFF. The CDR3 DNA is TGTGCCAGCAGTGAACATTTCGAAGTGGACTACAATGAGCAGTTCTTC.

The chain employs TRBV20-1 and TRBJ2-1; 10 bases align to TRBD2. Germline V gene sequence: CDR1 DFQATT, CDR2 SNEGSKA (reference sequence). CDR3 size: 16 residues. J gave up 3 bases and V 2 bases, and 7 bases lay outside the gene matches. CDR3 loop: CSARPTSGPIYNEQFF. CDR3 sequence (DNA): TGCAGTGCTAGACCGACTAGCGGGCCAATCTACAATGAGCAGTTCTTC.

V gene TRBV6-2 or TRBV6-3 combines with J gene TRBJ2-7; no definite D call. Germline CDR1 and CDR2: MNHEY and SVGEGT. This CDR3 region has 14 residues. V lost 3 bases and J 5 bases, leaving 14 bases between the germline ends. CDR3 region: CASSYGSGSDEQYF. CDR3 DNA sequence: TGTGCCAGCAGTTATGGTTCCGGGTCCGACGAGCAGTACTTC.

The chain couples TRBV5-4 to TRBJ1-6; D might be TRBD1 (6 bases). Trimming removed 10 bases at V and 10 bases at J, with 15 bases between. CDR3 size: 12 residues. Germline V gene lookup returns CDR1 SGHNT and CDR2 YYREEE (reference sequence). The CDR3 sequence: CAVQGEGSPLHF. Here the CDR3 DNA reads TGTGCCGTACAGGGCGAGGGGTCACCCCTCCACTTT.

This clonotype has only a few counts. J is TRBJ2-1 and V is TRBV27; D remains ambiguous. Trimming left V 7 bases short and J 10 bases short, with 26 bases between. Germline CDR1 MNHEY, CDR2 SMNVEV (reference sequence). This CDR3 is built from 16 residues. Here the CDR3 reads CASTTATVYGLSEQFF. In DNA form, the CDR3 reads TGTGCCAGCACCACCGCGACGGTGTATGGCTTATCGGAGCAGTTCTTC.

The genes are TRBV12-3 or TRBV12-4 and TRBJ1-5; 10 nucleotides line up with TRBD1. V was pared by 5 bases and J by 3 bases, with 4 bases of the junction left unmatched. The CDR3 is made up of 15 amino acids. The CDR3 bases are TGTGCCAGCAGTCGGGACAGGGGATTCAATCAGCCCCAGCATTTT. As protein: CASSRDRGFNQPQHF.

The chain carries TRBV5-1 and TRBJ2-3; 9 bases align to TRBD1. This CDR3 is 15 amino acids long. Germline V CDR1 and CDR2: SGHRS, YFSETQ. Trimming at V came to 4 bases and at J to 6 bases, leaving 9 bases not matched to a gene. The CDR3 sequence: CASSPGQGNADTQYF. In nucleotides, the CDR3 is TGCGCCAGCAGCCCGGGACAGGGTAACGCTGATACGCAGTATTTT.

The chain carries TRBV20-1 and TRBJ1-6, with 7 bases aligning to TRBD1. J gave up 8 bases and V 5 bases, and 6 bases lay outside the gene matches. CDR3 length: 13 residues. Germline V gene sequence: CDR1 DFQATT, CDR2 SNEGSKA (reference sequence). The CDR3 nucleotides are TGCAGTGCTCAAGACAGGGAGGATTCACCCCTCCACTTT. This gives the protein CSAQDREDSPLHF.

The CDR3 coding sequence is TGTGCCAGCACCCTCGGACAGGATAATTCACCCCTCCACTTT. Its protein product is CASTLGQDNSPLHF. V gene TRBV27 combines with J gene TRBJ1-6; 7 bases line up with TRBD1. Germline V gene sequence: CDR1 MNHEY, CDR2 SMNVEV (reference sequence). Trimming cost V 7 bases and J 5 bases; bases outside gene matches: 5. The length of the CDR3 is 14 residues.

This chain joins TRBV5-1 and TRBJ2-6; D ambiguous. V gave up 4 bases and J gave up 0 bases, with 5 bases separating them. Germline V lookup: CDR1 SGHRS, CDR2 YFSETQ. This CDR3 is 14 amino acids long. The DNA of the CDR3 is TGCGCCAGCAGCGCGAGCTCTGGGGCCAACGTCCTGACTTTC. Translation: CASSASSGANVLTF.

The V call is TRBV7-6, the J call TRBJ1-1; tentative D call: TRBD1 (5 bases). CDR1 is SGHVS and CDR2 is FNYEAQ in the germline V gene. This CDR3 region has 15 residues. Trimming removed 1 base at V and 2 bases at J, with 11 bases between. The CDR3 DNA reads TGTGCCAGCAGCTTAGTTGGGGACGCAAACACTGAAGCTTTCTTT. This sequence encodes CASSLVGDANTEAFF.

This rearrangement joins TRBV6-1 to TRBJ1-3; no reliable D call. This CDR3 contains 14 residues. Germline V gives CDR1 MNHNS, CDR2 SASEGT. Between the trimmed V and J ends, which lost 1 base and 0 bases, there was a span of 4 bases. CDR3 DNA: TGTGCCAGCAGTGAAGTTTACTCTGGAAACACCATATATTTT. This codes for CASSEVYSGNTIYF.

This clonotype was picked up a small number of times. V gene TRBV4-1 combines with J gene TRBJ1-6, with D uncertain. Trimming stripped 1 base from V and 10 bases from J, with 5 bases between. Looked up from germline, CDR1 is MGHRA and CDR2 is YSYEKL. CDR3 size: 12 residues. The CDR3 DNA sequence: TGCGCCAGCAGCCAAGGGTGGTCACCCCTCCACTTT. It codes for CASSQGWSPLHF.

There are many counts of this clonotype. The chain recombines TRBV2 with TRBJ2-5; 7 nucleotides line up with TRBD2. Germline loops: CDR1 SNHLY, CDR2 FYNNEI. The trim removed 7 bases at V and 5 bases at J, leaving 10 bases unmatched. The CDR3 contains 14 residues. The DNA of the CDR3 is TGTGCCAGCACTCCCACGATGGGGGGGGAGACCCAGTACTTC. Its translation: CASTPTMGGETQYF.

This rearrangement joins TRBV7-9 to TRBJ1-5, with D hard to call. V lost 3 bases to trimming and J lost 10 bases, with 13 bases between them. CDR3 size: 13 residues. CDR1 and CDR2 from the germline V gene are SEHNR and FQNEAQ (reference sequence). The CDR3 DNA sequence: TGTGCCAGCAGCTTGAACGATCAAGGTCCCCAGCATTTT. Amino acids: CASSLNDQGPQHF.

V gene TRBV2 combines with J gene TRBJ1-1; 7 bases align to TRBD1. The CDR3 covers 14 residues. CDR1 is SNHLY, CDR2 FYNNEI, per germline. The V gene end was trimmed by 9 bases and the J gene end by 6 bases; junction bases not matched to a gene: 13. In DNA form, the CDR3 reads TGTGCCAGTACAGGGGAGCTAGGTGCCGCTGAAGCTTTCTTT. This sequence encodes CASTGELGAAEAFF.

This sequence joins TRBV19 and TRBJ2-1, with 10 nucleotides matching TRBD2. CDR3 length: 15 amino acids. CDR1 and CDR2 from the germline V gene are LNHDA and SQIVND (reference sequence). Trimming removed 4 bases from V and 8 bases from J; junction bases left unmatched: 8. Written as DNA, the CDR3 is TGTGCCAGTAGTACAGCGGGGGGGCCGTTGCATGAGCAGTTCTTC. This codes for CASSTAGGPLHEQFF. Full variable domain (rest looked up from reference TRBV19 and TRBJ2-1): DGGITQSPKYLFRKEGQNVTLSCEQNLNHDAMYWYRQDPGQGLRLIYYSQIVNDFQKGDIAEGYSVSREKKESFPLTVTSAQKNPTAFYLCASSTAGGPLHEQFFGPGTRLTVL.

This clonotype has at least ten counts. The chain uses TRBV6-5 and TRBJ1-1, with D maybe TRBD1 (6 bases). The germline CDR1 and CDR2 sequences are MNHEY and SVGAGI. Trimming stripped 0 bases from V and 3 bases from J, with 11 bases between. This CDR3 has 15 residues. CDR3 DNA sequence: TGTGCCAGCAGTTACTCGAGGTCAGGGGACACTGAAGCTTTCTTT. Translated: CASSYSRSGDTEAFF.

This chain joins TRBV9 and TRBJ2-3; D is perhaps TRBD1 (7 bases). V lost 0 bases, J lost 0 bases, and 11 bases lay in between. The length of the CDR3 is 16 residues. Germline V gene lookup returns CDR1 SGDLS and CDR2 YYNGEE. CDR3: CASSVEQGGSTDTQYF. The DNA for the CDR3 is TGTGCCAGCAGCGTAGAGCAGGGGGGAAGCACAGATACGCAGTATTTT.

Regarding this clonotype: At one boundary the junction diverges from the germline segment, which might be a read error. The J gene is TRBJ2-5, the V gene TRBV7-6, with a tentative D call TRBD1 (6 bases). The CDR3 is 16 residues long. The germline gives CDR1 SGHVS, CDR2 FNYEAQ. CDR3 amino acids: CASSPDPGTSQETQYF. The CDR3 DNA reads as TGTGCTAGCAGCCCAGACCCCGGGACATCTCAAGAGACCCAGTACTTC.

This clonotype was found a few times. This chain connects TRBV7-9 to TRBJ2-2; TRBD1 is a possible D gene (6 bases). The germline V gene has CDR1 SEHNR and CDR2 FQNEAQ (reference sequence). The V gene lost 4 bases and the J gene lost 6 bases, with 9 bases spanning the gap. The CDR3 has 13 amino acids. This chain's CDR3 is CASSSQGPGELFF. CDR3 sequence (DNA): TGTGCCAGCAGCTCACAGGGACCCGGGGAGCTGTTTTTT.

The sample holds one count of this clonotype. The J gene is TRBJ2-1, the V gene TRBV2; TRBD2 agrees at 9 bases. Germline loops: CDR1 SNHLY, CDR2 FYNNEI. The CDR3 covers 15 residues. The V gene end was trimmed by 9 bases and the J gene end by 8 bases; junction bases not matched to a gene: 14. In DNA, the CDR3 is TGTGCCAGTCCTCTGGTGGCGGGGGGGCTCGATGAGCAGTTCTTC. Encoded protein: CASPLVAGGLDEQFF.

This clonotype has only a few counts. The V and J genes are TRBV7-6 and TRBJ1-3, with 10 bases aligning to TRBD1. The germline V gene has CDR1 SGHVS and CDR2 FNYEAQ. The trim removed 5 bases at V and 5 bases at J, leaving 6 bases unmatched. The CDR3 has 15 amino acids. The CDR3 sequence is CASSPGTGDRNTIYF. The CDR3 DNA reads TGTGCCAGCAGCCCAGGGACAGGGGACAGAAACACCATATATTTT.